This T cell receptor (beta chain) was obtained from a study of blood T cell repertoires in COVID-19. In the study overall: Samples of COVID-19 (acute and convalescent) were obtained from the United States, Italy and Spain. From T cells, B-cell-depleted T cells, or PBMCs came the material, which was cDNA or gDNA.

Germline V gene sequence: CDR1 SEHNR, CDR2 FQNEAQ (reference sequence). This CDR3 has 11 amino acids. V was cut by 11 bases and J by 3 bases, with 8 bases left in between. The authors' processing: Estimation of nucleated cell counts was performed using reference gene primer amplification. Some clones are missing from TCRdb's copy, which holds only in-frame ones; the method was immunoSEQ multiplex PCR. V, J and clone size reflect that table, while D and trimming were determined from the DNA. The table includes about 59,000 clones, around 80% detected once. The chain couples TRBV7-9 to TRBJ1-3; D gene unclear. The TCR comes from a man aged 80 or over with acute or convalescent COVID-19. Input material: peripheral blood. CDR3 in amino acids: CAANVGNTIYF. In DNA form, the CDR3 reads TGTGCCGCTAATGTTGGAAACACCATATATTTT.